This entry is about one T cell receptor (beta chain). Its target is not known. This entry comes from a study of graft-versus-host responses after intestinal transplantation. In the study overall: Each transplant was multivisceral, liver-intestinal, or isolated intestinal. Tacrolimus and steroids were given for about three years to all recipients after anti-thymocyte globulin induction.

Once graft tissue had been processed, intraepithelial and lamina propria lymphocytes were released. Some clones are missing from TCRdb's copy, which holds only in-frame ones; the method was immunoSEQ multiplex PCR. Here the sample spans some 10,000 clones, 76% being singletons. V was trimmed by 4 bases and J by 5 bases, leaving 8 bases between them. Germline CDR1 reads MNHEY; CDR2 reads SMNVEV (reference sequence). The CDR3 has 12 amino acids. Findings of the study overall: Recipient-marrow GvH clones were detected, some having first appeared in ileum or blood. Early after transplant, HvG declines were associated with peak levels of circulating GvH clones.

V is TRBV27 and J is TRBJ1-1; D uncertain. Specimen: ileum tissue, collected 23 days after intestinal transplant. The receptor was derived from a human patient who received an intestinal transplant, so some T cells may come from the graft donor. CDR3 coding DNA: TGTGCCAGCAGTTCTGGGTGGACTGAAGCTTTCTTT. Amino acid sequence: CASSSGWTEAFF.